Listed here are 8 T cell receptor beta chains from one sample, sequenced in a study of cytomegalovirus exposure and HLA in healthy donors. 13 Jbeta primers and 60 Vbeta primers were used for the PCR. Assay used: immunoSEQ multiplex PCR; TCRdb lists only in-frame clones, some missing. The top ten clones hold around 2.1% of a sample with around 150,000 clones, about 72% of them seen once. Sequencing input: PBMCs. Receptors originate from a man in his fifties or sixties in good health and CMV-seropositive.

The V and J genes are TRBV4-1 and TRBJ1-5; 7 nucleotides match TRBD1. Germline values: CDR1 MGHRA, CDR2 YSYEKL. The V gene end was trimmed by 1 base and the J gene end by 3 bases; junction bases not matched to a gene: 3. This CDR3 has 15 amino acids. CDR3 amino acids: CASSQAGQVNQPQHF. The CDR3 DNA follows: TGCGCCAGCAGCCAAGCCGGACAGGTCAATCAGCCCCAGCATTTT.

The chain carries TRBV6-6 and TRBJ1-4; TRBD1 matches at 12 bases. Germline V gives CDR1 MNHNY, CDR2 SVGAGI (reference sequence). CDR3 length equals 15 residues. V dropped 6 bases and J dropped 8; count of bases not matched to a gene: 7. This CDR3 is CASSPGTGGQEKLFF. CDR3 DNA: TGTGCCAGCAGCCCCGGGACAGGGGGCCAGGAAAAACTGTTTTTT.

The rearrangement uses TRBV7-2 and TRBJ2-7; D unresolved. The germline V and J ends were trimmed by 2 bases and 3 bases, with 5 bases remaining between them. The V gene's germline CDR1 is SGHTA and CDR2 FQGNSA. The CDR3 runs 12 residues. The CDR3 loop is CASSLSGYEQYF. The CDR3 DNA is TGTGCCAGCAGCTTATCAGGCTACGAGCAGTACTTC.

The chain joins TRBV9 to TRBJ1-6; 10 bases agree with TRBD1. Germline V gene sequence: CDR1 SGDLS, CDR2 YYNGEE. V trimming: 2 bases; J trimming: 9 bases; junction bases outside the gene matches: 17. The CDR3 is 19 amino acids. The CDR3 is CASSVSSRDRGFLGSPLHF. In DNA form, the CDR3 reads TGTGCCAGCAGCGTCAGTAGCCGGGACAGGGGCTTCTTGGGTTCACCCCTCCACTTT. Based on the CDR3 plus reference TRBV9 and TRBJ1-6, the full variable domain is DSGVTQTPKHLITATGQRVTLRCSPRSGDLSVYWYQQSLDQGLQFLIQYYNGEERAKGNILERFSAQQFPDLHSELNLSSLELGDSALYFCASSVSSRDRGFLGSPLHFGNGTRLTVT.

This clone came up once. The DNA for the CDR3 is TGCGCCAGCACCCAAGCTACAGGGGGTACGTACCAAGAGACCCAGTACTTC. The encoded protein is CASTQATGGTYQETQYF. V gene TRBV5-1 combines with J gene TRBJ2-5, with TRBD1 matching over 8 bases. CDR1 and CDR2 (germline): SGHRS, YFSETQ. The CDR3 covers 17 residues. The ends lost 6 bases at V and 0 bases at J; junction bases unmatched: 13.

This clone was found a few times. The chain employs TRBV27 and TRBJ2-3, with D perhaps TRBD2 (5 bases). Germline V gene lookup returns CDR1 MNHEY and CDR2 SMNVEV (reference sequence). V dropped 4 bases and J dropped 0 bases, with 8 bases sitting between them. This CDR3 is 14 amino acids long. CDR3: CASSYGESTDTQYF. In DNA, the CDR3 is TGTGCCAGCAGTTACGGGGAGAGCACAGATACGCAGTATTTT.

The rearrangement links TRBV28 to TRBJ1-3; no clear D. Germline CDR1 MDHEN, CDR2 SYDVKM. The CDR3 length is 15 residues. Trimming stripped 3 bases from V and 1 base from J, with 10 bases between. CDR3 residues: CASSFNPGSGNTIYF. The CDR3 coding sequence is TGTGCCAGCAGTTTTAATCCGGGATCTGGAAACACCATATATTTT.

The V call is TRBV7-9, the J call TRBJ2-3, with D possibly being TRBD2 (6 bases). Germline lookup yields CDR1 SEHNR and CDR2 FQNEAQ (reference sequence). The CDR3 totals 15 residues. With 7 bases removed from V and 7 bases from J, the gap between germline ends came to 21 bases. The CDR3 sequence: CASNKGGPLPYTQYF. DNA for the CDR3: TGTGCCAGCAACAAGGGAGGCCCCCTCCCGTATACGCAGTATTTT.